These 6 T cell receptor beta chains came from one sample sequenced in a study of blood T cell repertoires in COVID-19. Produced via immunoSEQ multiplex PCR; TCRdb's table is partial and in-frame only. The table includes 190,000 or so clones, 81% detected once. Sequenced material: peripheral blood. Receptors originate from a woman of 80 years or more with COVID-19, enrolled during active disease.

This sequence joins TRBV19 and TRBJ2-2; TRBD1 matches 7 bases. Germline V lookup: CDR1 LNHDA, CDR2 SQIVND (reference sequence). With V trimmed by 0 bases and J by 14 bases, 18 bases remained unmatched. This CDR3 contains 17 residues. CDR3 region: CASSIERTGRGILPLFF. For the CDR3, the DNA is TGTGCCAGTAGTATAGAGAGGACAGGCCGGGGCATCCTCCCTCTGTTTTTT.

The genes are TRBV27 and TRBJ2-1; the D is unclear. CDR3 length: 11 amino acids. Germline V gene lookup returns CDR1 MNHEY and CDR2 SMNVEV (reference sequence). V was shortened by 6 bases and J by 8 bases, with 8 bases between the two germline ends. Written as DNA, the CDR3 is TGTGCCAGCAGCCGCAACTATGAGCAGTTCTTC. Translating it yields CASSRNYEQFF.

V is TRBV6-1 and J is TRBJ1-5; D remains unclear. The germline V and J ends were trimmed by 1 base and 0 bases, with 16 bases remaining between them. Germline values: CDR1 MNHNS, CDR2 SASEGT. The CDR3 totals 18 residues. The DNA for the CDR3 is TGTGCCAGCAGTGAAGTACGGGGTCGGGAGCTTAGCAATCAGCCCCAGCATTTT. The encoded protein is CASSEVRGRELSNQPQHF.

V gene TRBV3-1 (or the pseudogene TRBV3-2) combines with J gene TRBJ2-1, with 7 bases that match TRBD2. V was pared by 1 base and J by 5 bases, with 14 bases of the junction left unmatched. This CDR3 comprises 18 residues. Germline V gives CDR1 LGHDT, CDR2 YNNKEL (reference sequence). CDR3 loop: CASSQAGLGRAGNNEQFF. The CDR3 DNA sequence: TGTGCCAGCAGCCAAGCCGGGTTGGGGAGGGCCGGAAACAATGAGCAGTTCTTC.

The V gene is TRBV7-8, the J gene TRBJ1-2, with a weak D call TRBD1 (5 bases). Germline V gene lookup returns CDR1 SGHVS and CDR2 FQNEAQ. Deletions cut 5 bases from V and 4 bases from J, with 11 bases between. The length of the CDR3 is 13 residues. CDR3 nucleotides: TGTGCCAGCAGCCCACAGGCCGTCTATGGCTACACCTTC. Protein: CASSPQAVYGYTF.

This chain links TRBV13 with TRBJ1-1; 11 nucleotides agree with TRBD1. Germline CDR1 reads PRHDT; CDR2 reads FYEKMQ (reference sequence). The CDR3 is 13 amino acids. Germline trimming cut 3 bases from V and 11 bases from J; bases unmatched to any gene: 5. The CDR3 bases are TGTGCCAGCAGCTTCGGACAGGGGGCTAGGGCTTTCTTT. It yields the protein CASSFGQGARAFF.